This T cell receptor beta chain was identified in a study of blood T cell repertoires in COVID-19. Measured with immunoSEQ multiplex PCR; TCRdb has only the in-frame clones, and not every one. The sample consists of about 160,000 clones, almost 85% of them appearing once. The CDR3 runs 15 residues. The V end was cut by 5 bases, the J end by 1 base, with 15 bases between. The germline gives CDR1 SGHTA, CDR2 FQGNSA. V is TRBV7-2 and J is TRBJ2-7; weak D call: TRBD2 (7 bases). This clonotype originated in a middle-aged man who had recovered from COVID-19. Material for sequencing was peripheral blood. The CDR3 DNA follows: TGTGCCAGCAGCCCCACCCGGGGGGCATCCTACGAGCAGTACTTC. This encodes CASSPTRGASYEQYF. Complete variable domain (other parts from reference TRBV7-2 and TRBJ2-7): GAGVSQSPSNKVTEKGKDVELRCDPISGHTALYWYRQSLGQGLEFLIYFQGNSAPDKSGLPSDRFSAERTGGSVSTLTIQRTQQEDSAVYLCASSPTRGASYEQYFGPGTRLTVT.